Listed below are T cell receptor beta chains from one sample, sequenced in a study of T cell responses to AZD1222 COVID-19 vaccine. Sequenced by immunoSEQ multiplex PCR; TCRdb stores in-frame clones only, minus some. The table has 90,000 to 150,000 clones, around 90% seen once. The sequencing here drew on peripheral blood, taken 28 days after the second AZD1222 dose. These receptors were taken from an adult who received the AZD1222 COVID-19 vaccine. CDR3s include the opening cysteine and the closing phenylalanine or tryptophan. Each record gives: clone size, D gene, V gene, CDR3 length, J gene, CDR3 protein, CDR3 DNA. D genes are given only for firm matches. Some rows have no size entry. The others give once, few or many, or a class for an expanded clone.

size: .
D: TRBD1
V: TRBV11-2
length: 16
J: TRBJ1-4
CDR3: CASSQTGFSSTGKLFF
DNA: TGTGCCAGCAGCCAGACAGGGTTCAGTAGCACAGGAAAACTGTTTTTT

size: .
D: .
V: TRBV5-1
length: 16
J: TRBJ1-2
CDR3: CASTRRSQDKVDGYTF
DNA: TGCGCCAGCACCCGGAGGTCGCAGGACAAGGTGGATGGCTACACCTTC

size: .
D: .
V: TRBV5-8
length: 15
J: TRBJ2-2
CDR3: CASSLGQKNTGELFF
DNA: TGTGCCAGCAGCCTCGGACAGAAGAACACCGGGGAGCTGTTTTTT

size: .
D: .
V: TRBV24-1
length: 13
J: TRBJ2-5
CDR3: CATSDGGLETQYF
DNA: TGTGCCACCAGTGATGGAGGATTGGAGACCCAGTACTTC

size: .
D: .
V: TRBV14
length: 17
J: TRBJ1-4
CDR3: CASSQERRGTANEKLFF
DNA: TGTGCCAGCAGCCAAGAAAGGAGGGGTACGGCTAATGAAAAACTGTTTTTT

size: .
D: .
V: TRBV24-1
length: 12
J: TRBJ1-2
CDR3: CATSQTSIGYTF
DNA: TGTGCCACCAGTCAAACCTCTATCGGCTACACCTTC

size: .
D: .
V: TRBV11-2
length: 13
J: TRBJ1-1
CDR3: CASSLGGTTEAFF
DNA: TGTGCCAGCAGCTTAGGAGGGACCACTGAAGCTTTCTTT

size: .
D: .
V: TRBV5-3
length: 12
J: TRBJ2-1
CDR3: CARSSSHNEQFF
DNA: TGTGCCAGAAGCTCCTCCCATAATGAGCAGTTCTTC

size: .
D: .
V: TRBV18
length: 15
J: TRBJ1-2
CDR3: CASSPDGINNYGYTF
DNA: TGTGCCAGCTCACCAGATGGGATAAATAACTATGGCTACACCTTC

size: .
D: .
V: TRBV9
length: 17
J: TRBJ2-3
CDR3: CASSVGWGGQGTDTQYF
DNA: TGTGCCAGCAGCGTAGGATGGGGGGGGCAGGGCACAGATACGCAGTATTTT

size: once
D: .
V: TRBV4-2
length: 14
J: TRBJ2-2
CDR3: CASSQGLVTGELFF
DNA: TGTGCCAGCAGCCAAGGGCTAGTGACCGGGGAGCTGTTTTTT

size: few
D: .
V: TRBV4-1
length: 16
J: TRBJ2-1
CDR3: CASSQDTGRSYNEQFF
DNA: TGCGCCAGCAGCCAAGATACAGGCCGCTCCTACAATGAGCAGTTCTTC

size: .
D: TRBD1
V: TRBV9
length: 13
J: TRBJ1-1
CDR3: CASSGTGGTEAFF
DNA: TGTGCCAGCAGCGGGACAGGTGGGACTGAAGCTTTCTTT

size: .
D: .
V: TRBV15
length: 13
J: TRBJ1-2
CDR3: CATSREGSGGYTF
DNA: TGTGCCACCAGCAGGGAGGGGAGCGGTGGCTACACCTTC

size: .
D: TRBD1
V: TRBV14
length: 15
J: TRBJ1-1
CDR3: CASSPRTGGNTEAFF
DNA: TGTGCCAGCAGCCCGCGGACAGGGGGGAACACTGAAGCTTTCTTT

size: once
D: TRBD1
V: TRBV18
length: 14
J: TRBJ1-2
CDR3: CASSMGQRNYGYTF
DNA: TGTGCCAGCTCCATGGGACAGAGAAACTATGGCTACACCTTC

size: .
D: .
V: TRBV21-1
length: 19
J: TRBJ2-2
CDR3: CASSKGWETGISNTGELFF
DNA: TGTGCCAGCAGCAAAGGGTGGGAGACAGGGATATCGAACACCGGGGAGCTGTTTTTT

size: .
D: .
V: TRBV3-1/TRBV3-2
length: 15
J: TRBJ1-6
CDR3: CASSQVPRVNSPLHF
DNA: TGTGCCAGCAGCCAAGTCCCCAGGGTTAATTCACCCCTCCACTTT

size: many
D: .
V: TRBV5-1
length: 14
J: TRBJ1-4
CDR3: CASSLGPGNEKLFF
DNA: TGCGCCAGCAGCTTGGGGCCCGGGAATGAAAAACTGTTTTTT

size: .
D: .
V: TRBV20-1
length: 12
J: TRBJ2-1
CDR3: CSASWWGNEQFF
DNA: TGCAGTGCTAGTTGGTGGGGGAATGAGCAGTTCTTC

size: .
D: .
V: TRBV4-2
length: 18
J: TRBJ1-5
CDR3: CASSQVGGGSFSNQPQHF
DNA: TGTGCCAGCAGCCAAGTTGGGGGGGGATCGTTTAGCAATCAGCCCCAGCATTTT

size: .
D: .
V: TRBV5-1
length: 14
J: TRBJ2-7
CDR3: CASIRDNYSYEQYF
DNA: TGCGCCAGCATACGGGACAACTACTCCTACGAGCAGTACTTC

size: once
D: TRBD1
V: TRBV10-3
length: 18
J: TRBJ2-2
CDR3: CAISESIDRALNTGELFF
DNA: TGTGCCATCAGTGAGTCAATAGACAGGGCCCTGAACACCGGGGAGCTGTTTTTT

size: .
D: .
V: TRBV11-2
length: 13
J: TRBJ1-2
CDR3: CASSFAGNYGYTF
DNA: TGTGCCAGCAGCTTCGCGGGTAACTATGGCTACACCTTC

size: .
D: TRBD1
V: TRBV4-2
length: 15
J: TRBJ2-7
CDR3: CASSHPGQGFYEQYF
DNA: TGTGCCAGCAGCCATCCGGGACAGGGGTTCTACGAGCAGTACTTC

size: .
D: .
V: TRBV5-8
length: 16
J: TRBJ2-5
CDR3: CASSSNRVRWQETQYF
DNA: TGTGCCAGCAGCTCGAACAGGGTCCGGTGGCAAGAGACCCAGTACTTC

size: .
D: TRBD1
V: TRBV7-8
length: 12
J: TRBJ1-1
CDR3: CASSPDRARAFF
DNA: TGTGCCAGCAGCCCCGACAGGGCAAGGGCTTTCTTT

size: .
D: .
V: TRBV7-2
length: 12
J: TRBJ1-1
CDR3: CASSFTTTEAFF
DNA: TGTGCCAGCAGCTTTACGACCACTGAAGCTTTCTTT

size: .
D: .
V: TRBV6-5
length: 14
J: TRBJ1-5
CDR3: CASSYSPGNQPQHF
DNA: TGTGCCAGCAGTTACTCTCCGGGGAATCAGCCCCAGCATTTT

size: .
D: .
V: TRBV28
length: 13
J: TRBJ1-5
CDR3: CASSLITGQPQHF
DNA: TGTGCCAGCAGTTTAATAACGGGGCAGCCCCAGCATTTT

size: .
D: .
V: TRBV27
length: 12
J: TRBJ2-3
CDR3: CASEGGTDTQYF
DNA: TGTGCCAGCGAGGGGGGCACAGATACGCAGTATTTT

size: few
D: .
V: TRBV7-2
length: 14
J: TRBJ1-1
CDR3: CASSLANMNTEAFF
DNA: TGTGCCAGCAGCTTAGCCAACATGAACACTGAAGCTTTCTTT

size: few
D: .
V: TRBV27
length: 14
J: TRBJ1-1
CDR3: CASSAIQGWTEAFF
DNA: TGTGCCAGCAGTGCCATTCAGGGATGGACTGAAGCTTTCTTT

size: .
D: .
V: TRBV9
length: 16
J: TRBJ2-1
CDR3: CASSPEAWGNHNEQFF
DNA: TGTGCCAGCAGCCCCGAAGCTTGGGGAAACCACAATGAGCAGTTCTTC

size: .
D: .
V: TRBV12-3/TRBV12-4
length: 10
J: TRBJ1-4
CDR3: CASIQGKLFF
DNA: TGTGCCAGCATTCAGGGAAAACTGTTTTTT

size: .
D: TRBD1
V: TRBV15
length: 16
J: TRBJ1-6
CDR3: CATSRNPGQANSPLHF
DNA: TGTGCCACCAGCAGGAACCCGGGACAGGCGAATTCACCCCTCCACTTT

size: once
D: .
V: TRBV7-6
length: 13
J: TRBJ2-5
CDR3: CASSLLLEETQYF
DNA: TGTGCCAGCAGCCTCCTACTCGAGGAGACCCAGTACTTC

size: .
D: .
V: TRBV5-1
length: 12
J: TRBJ2-7
CDR3: CASSFDGYEQYF
DNA: TGCGCCAGCAGCTTCGACGGCTACGAGCAGTACTTC

size: .
D: .
V: TRBV19
length: 18
J: TRBJ2-6
CDR3: CASSGGPTSGSGANVLTF
DNA: TGTGCCAGTAGCGGCGGACCGACTTCGGGCTCTGGGGCCAACGTCCTGACTTTC

size: .
D: .
V: TRBV19
length: 14
J: TRBJ1-5
CDR3: CASSMGVSNQPQHF
DNA: TGTGCCAGTAGTATGGGGGTAAGCAATCAGCCCCAGCATTTT

size: .
D: TRBD1
V: TRBV5-6
length: 17
J: TRBJ2-7
CDR3: CASSFRDSSMVHREQYF
DNA: TGTGCCAGCAGCTTCCGGGACAGCTCCATGGTTCATCGCGAGCAGTACTTC

size: .
D: .
V: TRBV5-6
length: 13
J: TRBJ1-2
CDR3: CASSARTVYGYTF
DNA: TGTGCCAGCAGCGCCCGGACAGTATATGGCTACACCTTC

size: .
D: .
V: TRBV4-2
length: 15
J: TRBJ1-2
CDR3: CASSQAKGVPDGYTF
DNA: TGTGCCAGCAGCCAGGCGAAGGGCGTACCCGATGGCTACACCTTC

size: .
D: .
V: TRBV28
length: 14
J: TRBJ1-6
CDR3: CASSNRVGNSPLHF
DNA: TGTGCCAGCAGTAACAGGGTAGGGAATTCACCCCTCCACTTT

size: .
D: .
V: TRBV6-2/TRBV6-3
length: 13
J: TRBJ1-2
CDR3: CASSYSQGGGYTF
DNA: TGTGCCAGCAGTTACTCGCAGGGAGGTGGCTACACCTTC

size: .
D: .
V: TRBV7-2
length: 16
J: TRBJ2-6
CDR3: CASSATALSGANVLTF
DNA: TGTGCCAGCAGCGCAACAGCCCTCTCTGGGGCCAACGTCCTGACTTTC

size: .
D: .
V: TRBV3-1/TRBV3-2
length: 16
J: TRBJ2-2
CDR3: CASSPPGRTNTGELFF
DNA: TGTGCCAGCAGCCCGCCCGGGAGAACTAACACCGGGGAGCTGTTTTTT

size: .
D: .
V: TRBV12-3/TRBV12-4
length: 11
J: TRBJ2-7
CDR3: CASRRSYEQYF
DNA: TGTGCCAGCAGGAGAAGCTACGAGCAGTACTTC

size: .
D: .
V: TRBV10-3
length: 14
J: TRBJ1-4
CDR3: CAIKGGGTDEKLFF
DNA: TGTGCCATCAAGGGTGGGGGAACGGATGAAAAACTGTTTTTT

size: .
D: .
V: TRBV3-1/TRBV3-2
length: 15
J: TRBJ1-2
CDR3: CASSQILGENYGYTF
DNA: TGTGCCAGCAGCCAAATCTTAGGGGAAAACTATGGCTACACCTTC

size: .
D: .
V: TRBV6-5
length: 14
J: TRBJ2-2
CDR3: CASSLRGYTGELFF
DNA: TGTGCCAGCAGTCTCAGGGGATACACCGGGGAGCTGTTTTTT

size: .
D: TRBD2
V: TRBV5-1
length: 16
J: TRBJ2-1
CDR3: CASSLGLRTSLNEQFF
DNA: TGCGCCAGCAGCTTGGGGTTAAGGACTAGCCTCAATGAGCAGTTCTTC

size: .
D: TRBD2
V: TRBV11-3
length: 17
J: TRBJ2-2
CDR3: CASSPAVAGAYTGELFF
DNA: TGTGCCAGCAGCCCAGCGGTAGCGGGGGCCTACACCGGGGAGCTGTTTTTT

size: .
D: .
V: TRBV5-8
length: 14
J: TRBJ1-1
CDR3: CASSLDRVSPEAFF
DNA: TGTGCCAGCAGCTTGGACAGGGTTAGTCCTGAAGCTTTCTTT

size: .
D: .
V: TRBV15
length: 15
J: TRBJ1-3
CDR3: CATSRDDGTGNTIYF
DNA: TGTGCCACCAGCAGAGATGACGGTACTGGAAACACCATATATTTT